This TCR beta chain was captured by sequencing in a study of cytomegalovirus exposure and HLA in healthy donors (dated by TCRdb to the late 2010s). Turning to the overall study: An earlier analysis of several hundred of the donors reported approximately 270 Gb of sequence data and 120 million or so unique TCR beta sequences from 150 million to 200 million T cells. An early release covering 550 to 650 HLA-typed donors comprised approximately 290 gigabases of sequencing data and tens of millions of unique TCR sequences. Of the roughly 390 genotyped donors, roughly 80% fell in the genetic ancestry cluster associated with self-reported Caucasian donors. The aim of the study was to test whether cataloging public T cell receptors could identify signatures of past pathogen exposure. Using immunosequencing, the study profiled T cell repertoires from 500 to 800 subjects and related those repertoires to cytomegalovirus serostatus. Besides the first cohort of roughly 660 subjects, a separate validation cohort made up of 120 different subjects was used. The study combined high-throughput TCR immunosequencing, statistical association of individual TCRs with disease status, and machine learning to predict cytomegalovirus infection status. A later analysis re-analyzed previously published TCR beta repertoires from about 730 donors and added high-resolution HLA genotyping to study TCR occurrence patterns. Rather than using new phenotypic data, the later analysis identified candidate immune exposures from TCR beta sequences and from how often those sequences occurred across donors. An earlier analysis of 587 of the donors used high-throughput TCR beta sequencing to judge whether each TCR beta V gene segment behaved as functional or pseudogenic. Alongside the repertoire data, information on donor age, sex, ethnicity and CMV serostatus was compiled. In a later genetic analysis, genome-wide SNP genotypes for 398 of the 666 donors were used, and that subset was treated as a discovery cohort. All discovery cohort repertoires had been generated on a single sequencing platform. Class I and class II HLA loci were covered by the typing at four-digit resolution. The number of donors typed differed by locus, with 629-630 for A, B, C, DRB1 and DQB1, about 500 for DQA1, 600 to 610 for DPA1, and about 450 for DPB1. Four to six DR-DQ haplotypes were handled as single units for association and clustering because linkage in the cohort was strong. On average, around 200,000 unique TCR beta nucleotide sequences were sequenced per donor among a few hundred genotyped donors of the cohort, with about 17% of those sequences being non-productive.

The cohort comprised 550 to 700 healthy bone marrow donors. At the time of sampling, all cohort members were nominally healthy, though unrecorded immune exposures were likely present. The donor tested CMV seronegative, placing the donor among the 350 to 400 seronegative members of the cohort. Every donor gave a peripheral blood sample, and the peripheral blood mononuclear cells from that sample were used for TCR beta sequencing. Genomic DNA was extracted from the blood cell samples with the Qiagen DNeasy Blood Extraction Kit. About this clone itself: Its binding antigen is unknown. Base qualities are not provided; no much larger clone lies one nucleotide away.

What the research found in general, with its limitations: V-gene and J-gene trimming of TCR beta chains was associated with a missense DCLRE1C variant in a later genetic analysis, and the association was replicated in an independent cohort. Cytomegalovirus status was reported to be diagnosed by the classifier with high specificity and sensitivity in both the original and validation cohorts. Assigning TCR associations to individual alleles was difficult when HLA alleles, especially DR and DQ, strongly co-occurred. The study listed 150 to 200 TCR beta chains as associated with cytomegalovirus. The only immune exposure information available for the cohort was CMV serostatus. The authors suggested that the approach could potentially be generalized to other disease states and immunological phenotypes. Only TCR beta chains were sequenced in this cohort, and the absence of alpha or paired-chain data limited detectable features. At a false discovery rate of 0.05, a later analysis linked around 15,000 TCR beta sequences to specific HLA alleles. A further reported finding was that TCR beta sequences accurately predicted the HLA-A and HLA-B alleles for most subjects in the first cohort. Correlated functional status among segregating V segments might reflect linkage disequilibrium, but an unknown experimental factor could not be ruled out. Most TCR sequences were observed very rarely across donors, whereas some public TCRs were present in many individuals. A later analysis found that most CMV-associated TCR beta chains appeared HLA-restricted, with HLA associations seemingly driven largely by CMV exposure. Because HLA typing was unavailable for some donors at each locus, only the typed subset was used in association tests. In a later analysis, HLA-associated TCR beta chains showed more clonal expansion and lower generation probabilities than non-associated chains that were equally common. A later analysis found that TCR association rates varied across HLA loci, with DRB1 alleles showing the most associated TCRs and HLA-C alleles the fewest. Compared with the roughly 600-donor mean, donors in an Asian-associated ancestry cluster had fewer N-insertions in productive TCRs, according to a later genetic analysis. The earlier analysis of 587 of the donors excluded seventeen rarely observed V segments, including chromosome 9 orphons, because counts were too low. A later analysis reported that several top co-occurrence clusters appeared linked to parvovirus B19, influenza, CMV and Epstein-Barr virus. The sequencing pipeline was judged likely to have produced a cluster of highly shared sequence variants as a technical artifact. Roughly uniform sequencing depth across donors was assumed in presence/absence analyses, although this assumption may not hold. An earlier analysis of several hundred of the donors showed that most TCR beta V segments appeared in productive rearrangements either about 90% or about 30% of the time, which broadly matched IMGT annotations. Three of the identified cytomegalovirus-associated TCR beta chains were confirmed in vitro to be specific for cytomegalovirus antigens.

Libraries were constructed by the immunoSEQ multiplex PCR assay. The multiplex PCR relied on a mix of 60 forward primers for TCR Vbeta segments and 13 reverse primers for TCR Jbeta segments. The CDR3 region of rearranged TCR beta genes was amplified from genomic DNA by a multiplex PCR assay. Amplified TCR beta libraries were sequenced as 87-base-pair reads on the Illumina HiSeq System. The authors processed their data as follows. In a later analysis, roughly 80 million unique TCR beta chains were counted across the 500 to 850 repertoires, and around 11 million of these chains were shared by at least two donors. To remove PCR and sequencing errors, raw reads were error-corrected and collapsed into unique sequences using a nearest-neighbor algorithm that merged closely related sequences. V, D and J gene segments were assigned by aligning CDR3 sequences to IMGT reference sequences. Each retained sequence needed at least a six-nucleotide match to both a V gene segment and a J gene segment. A rearrangement was called productive if the CDR3 had no stop codons and remained in frame with V and J, and every other rearrangement was called non-productive. Following IMGT convention, CDR3 was defined as the stretch from the second conserved V-encoded cysteine to the conserved J-encoded phenylalanine. The earlier analysis of about 560 of the donors excluded any sequence lacking an unambiguous match to a single V gene segment. In an earlier analysis of 587 of the donors, V segments were called functional above 56.7% productive rearrangements and were called segregating when the between-donor standard deviation exceeded 5%. A statistical classification framework was built for diagnosing cytomegalovirus status from the catalog of TCR beta chain sequences. V and J gene assignment, in a later analysis, came from comparing TCR nucleotide sequences with IMGT/GENE-DB human TR gene sequences. In a later analysis, CDR3 sequences and most-parsimonious VDJ recombination scenarios were assigned using the TCRdist pipeline. A later analysis defined each TCR beta chain by its CDR3 amino acid sequence plus V-gene family, and excluded reads lacking a unique V-gene family. To address suspected cross-contamination and a sequencing artifact, a later analysis removed some 620 highly shared, low-generation-probability nucleotide sequences. A later analysis calculated a clonal expansion index for each public chain from normalized within-repertoire ranks of inferred template counts. Generation probabilities in a later analysis came from a VDJ recombination model fitted to out-of-frame rearrangements, and those results were checked against IGoR. A later analysis scored TCR-TCR, TCR-HLA and TCR-CMV co-occurrence with hypergeometric tests, applying a repertoire-size bias correction to TCR pairs. To estimate false discovery rates, a later analysis permuted the HLA or CMV assignments 20 times. A later analysis grouped co-occurring TCRs with DBSCAN, adding TCRdist sequence similarity when clustering within HLA-allele-positive subsets. Repertoires with fewer than 30,000 or more than 120,000 public chains, plus five repertoires with anomalous nucleotide sharing, were excluded from co-occurrence clustering. Sourced from immuneACCESS, this table was stored by TCRdb with only in-frame sequences that have V and J called. A share of the clones is absent; for the studies checked, an unresolved V gene accounts for under half, and the remainder has no known explanation. V, J and clone size were drawn from that table, and D and trimming were deduced from the DNA. The sample table holds about 190,000 clones, of which around four fifths were seen once. The ten largest clones represent 1.6% of the sample.

This TCR was recovered from a man aged 45 to 65 in good health and CMV-seronegative. The specimen sequenced was PBMCs.

This receptor has the CDR3 CASRRLAGDTQYF. At the DNA level, the sequence is TGTGCCAGCAGGAGACTAGCGGGGGATACGCAGTATTTT. The receptor chain draws on TRBV6-5 and TRBJ2-3; 11 central bases correspond to TRBD2. The germline V end is reduced by 6 bases and the J end by 6 bases; junction bases left unmatched: 2. The germline V gene yields MNHEY for CDR1 and SVGAGI for CDR2. The CDR3, cysteine through phenylalanine, is 13 amino acids long. Just the 39-base CDR3 DNA is kept, in frame starting at base 1.